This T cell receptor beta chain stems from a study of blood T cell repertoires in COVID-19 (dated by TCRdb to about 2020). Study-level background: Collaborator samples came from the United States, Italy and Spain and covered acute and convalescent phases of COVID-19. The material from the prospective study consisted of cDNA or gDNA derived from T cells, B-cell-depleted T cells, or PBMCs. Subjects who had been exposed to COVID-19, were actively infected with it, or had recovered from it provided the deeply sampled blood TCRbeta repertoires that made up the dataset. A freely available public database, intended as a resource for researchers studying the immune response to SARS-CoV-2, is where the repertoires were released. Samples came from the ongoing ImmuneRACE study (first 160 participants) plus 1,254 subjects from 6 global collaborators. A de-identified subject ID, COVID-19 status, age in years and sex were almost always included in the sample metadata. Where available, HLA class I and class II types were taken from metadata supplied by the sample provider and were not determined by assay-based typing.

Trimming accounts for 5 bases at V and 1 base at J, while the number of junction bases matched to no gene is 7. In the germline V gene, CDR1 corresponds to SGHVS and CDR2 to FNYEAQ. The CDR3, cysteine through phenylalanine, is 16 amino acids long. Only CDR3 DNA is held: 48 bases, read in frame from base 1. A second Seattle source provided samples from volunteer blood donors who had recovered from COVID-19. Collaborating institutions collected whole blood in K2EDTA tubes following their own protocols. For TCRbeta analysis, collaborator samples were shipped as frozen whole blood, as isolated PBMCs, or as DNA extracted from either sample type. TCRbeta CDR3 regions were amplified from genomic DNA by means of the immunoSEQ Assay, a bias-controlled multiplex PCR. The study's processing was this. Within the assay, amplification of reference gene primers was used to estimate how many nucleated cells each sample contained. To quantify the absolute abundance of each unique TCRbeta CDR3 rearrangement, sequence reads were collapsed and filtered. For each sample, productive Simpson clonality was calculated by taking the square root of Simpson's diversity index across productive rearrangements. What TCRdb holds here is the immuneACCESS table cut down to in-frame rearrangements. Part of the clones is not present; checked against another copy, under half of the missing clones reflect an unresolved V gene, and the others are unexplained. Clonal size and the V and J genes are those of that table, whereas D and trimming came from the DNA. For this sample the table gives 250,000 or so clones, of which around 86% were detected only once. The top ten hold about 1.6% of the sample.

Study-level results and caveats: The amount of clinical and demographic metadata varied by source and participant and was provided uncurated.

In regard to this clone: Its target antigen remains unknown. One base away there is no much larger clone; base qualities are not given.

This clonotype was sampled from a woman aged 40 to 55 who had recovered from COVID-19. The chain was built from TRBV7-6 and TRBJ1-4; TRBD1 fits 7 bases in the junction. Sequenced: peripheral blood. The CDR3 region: CASSATGVGTNEKLFF. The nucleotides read TGTGCCAGCAGCGCCACAGGGGTTGGAACTAATGAAAAACTGTTTTTT.